A single sample gave rise to the 30 T cell receptor beta chains below, sequenced in a study of control samples from healthy donors and cancer patients. Sequenced by immunoSEQ multiplex PCR; TCRdb stores in-frame clones only, minus some. The data contain 200,000 to 250,000 clones, about 93% of them singletons. Sample: blood. Receptor source: a man in his fifties or sixties in good health.

V is TRBV7-6 and J is TRBJ2-5; D gene uncertain. V was shortened by 5 bases and J by 0 bases, with 13 bases between the two germline ends. The CDR3 is 15 amino acids. CDR1 is SGHVS, CDR2 FNYEAQ, per germline. CDR3 sequence (DNA): TGTGCCAGCAGCGGGTTAGGGTCCCACCAAGAGACCCAGTACTTC. Protein sequence: CASSGLGSHQETQYF. The full variable domain, with the rest looked up from reference TRBV7-6 and TRBJ2-5, is GAGVSQSPRYKVTKRGQDVALRCDPISGHVSLYWYRQALGQGPEFLTYFNYEAQQDKSGLPNDRFSAERPEGSISTLTIQRTEQRDSAMYRCASSGLGSHQETQYFGPGTRLLVL.

The chain combines TRBV7-9 with TRBJ1-1; D is unclear. The germline CDR1 and CDR2 sequences are SEHNR and FQNEAQ (reference sequence). The CDR3 consists of 10 residues. V was clipped by 5 bases and J by 6 bases, with 4 bases between them. The CDR3 coding sequence is TGTGCCAGCAGCCCCTCTGAAGCTTTCTTT. The encoded protein is CASSPSEAFF.

This chain joins TRBV6-5 and TRBJ1-2, with D possibly matching TRBD1 (5 bases). Trimming removed 6 bases from V and 4 bases from J, with 15 bases in between. The CDR3 contains 14 residues. The germline gives CDR1 MNHEY, CDR2 SVGAGI. CDR3 bases: TGTGCCAGCAGCTCTCATGACAGAACCTATGGCTACACCTTC. This encodes CASSSHDRTYGYTF.

The rearrangement uses TRBV15 and TRBJ1-5, with D unresolved. The CDR3 runs to 16 residues. Germline CDR1 and CDR2: LNHNV and YYDKDF (reference sequence). Trimming cost V 0 bases and J 6 bases, with 15 bases left between them. In nucleotides, the CDR3 is TGTGCCACCAGCAGAGAAGTCATTTCAGCGGGTCAGCCCCAGCATTTT. Translation: CATSREVISAGQPQHF.

V usage is TRBV5-4 and J usage is TRBJ1-2; tentative D call: TRBD1 (5 bases). The V end lost 0 bases, the J end lost 6 bases, and 9 bases lay between the germline ends. The CDR3 has 13 amino acids. The V gene's germline CDR1 is SGHNT and CDR2 YYREEE (reference sequence). CDR3 DNA: TGTGCCAGCAGCTTGGGAGGGGACCATGGCTACACCTTC. Its translation: CASSLGGDHGYTF.

The genes are TRBV19 and TRBJ1-5; D ambiguous. This CDR3 region has 13 residues. Germline values: CDR1 LNHDA, CDR2 SQIVND (reference sequence). Trimming cost V 7 bases and J 7 bases, with 14 bases left between them. The CDR3 sequence: CASNRRLGQPQHF. DNA of the CDR3: TGTGCCAGTAACCGCCGCCTGGGGCAGCCCCAGCATTTT.

Written as DNA, the CDR3 is TGTGCCATCAACTTCGGGCAGACTTATGGCTACACCTTC. Its translation is CAINFGQTYGYTF. V usage is TRBV10-3 and J usage is TRBJ1-2; the D is unclear. V lost 7 bases and J 5 bases, leaving 14 bases between the germline ends. The CDR3 contains 13 residues. Germline loops: CDR1 ENHRY, CDR2 SYGVKD.

The V gene is TRBV30, the J gene TRBJ1-1, with a tentative D call TRBD1 (5 bases). The CDR3 totals 13 residues. In germline, CDR1 is GTSNPN, CDR2 SVGIG (reference sequence). V was cut by 2 bases and J by 3 bases, with 10 bases left in between. CDR3 protein: CAWSFREDTEAFF. CDR3 DNA: TGTGCCTGGAGTTTCAGGGAGGACACTGAAGCTTTCTTT.

With regard to this clone: In the same sample, other DNA sequences code for this CDR3. CDR3 amino acids: CASSVDVGNTEAFF. As DNA, the CDR3 is TGTGCCAGCAGCGTAGACGTAGGGAACACTGAAGCTTTCTTT. V is TRBV9 and J is TRBJ1-1, with D unresolved. The V end lost 0 bases, the J end lost 1 base, and 7 bases lay between the germline ends. There are 14 residues in the CDR3. The germline CDR1 and CDR2 sequences are SGDLS and YYNGEE.

A single count supports this clone. The V call is TRBV5-4, the J call TRBJ2-1, with D perhaps given as TRBD1 or TRBD2 (5 bases each). This CDR3 spans 15 amino acids. V lost 2 bases and J lost 5, with 14 bases in between. Germline V gives CDR1 SGHNT, CDR2 YYREEE (reference sequence). The CDR3 protein is CASSFGGRGNNEQFF. The CDR3, as DNA: TGTGCCAGCAGCTTCGGAGGTCGGGGCAACAATGAGCAGTTCTTC.

This sequence joins TRBV28 and TRBJ1-3, with 7 nucleotides matching TRBD1. The germline gives CDR1 MDHEN, CDR2 SYDVKM. The junction had 3 bases not matched to a gene; V was cut back by 5 bases and J by 5 bases. The CDR3 has 13 residues. This CDR3 reads CASSPTGRNTIYF. CDR3 DNA: TGTGCCAGCAGTCCGACAGGGCGAAACACCATATATTTT. Together with reference TRBV28 and TRBJ1-3, the CDR3 gives the full variable domain: DVKVTQSSRYLVKRTGEKVFLECVQDMDHENMFWYRQDPGLGLRLIYFSYDVKMKEKGDIPEGYSVSREKKERFSLILESASTNQTSMYLCASSPTGRNTIYFGEGSWLTVV.

This clone was recorded once. The chain combines TRBV28 with TRBJ1-4; no firm D call. V was trimmed by 4 bases and J by 2 bases, leaving 5 bases between them. Germline values: CDR1 MDHEN, CDR2 SYDVKM. This CDR3 is 13 amino acids long. The CDR3 coding sequence is TGTGCCAGCAGTTCGGTCACTAATGAAAAACTGTTTTTT. Residues: CASSSVTNEKLFF. Together with reference TRBV28 and TRBJ1-4, the CDR3 gives the full variable domain: DVKVTQSSRYLVKRTGEKVFLECVQDMDHENMFWYRQDPGLGLRLIYFSYDVKMKEKGDIPEGYSVSREKKERFSLILESASTNQTSMYLCASSSVTNEKLFFGSGTQLSVL.

The chain employs TRBV5-1 and TRBJ1-2, with D unclear. The CDR3 totals 13 residues. Trimming shortened V by 2 bases and J by 2 bases, and 7 bases separated the two germline ends. Germline values: CDR1 SGHRS, CDR2 YFSETQ. The CDR3 here is CASSFTENYGYTF. The CDR3 coding sequence is TGCGCCAGCAGCTTCACAGAGAACTATGGCTACACCTTC.

A few counts support this clone. The chain joins TRBV7-2 to TRBJ2-1, with 9 positions matching TRBD2. This CDR3 has 15 residues. V shed 2 bases and J 3 bases; nucleotides not matched to a gene: 2. The germline V gene has CDR1 SGHTA and CDR2 FQGNSA. The CDR3, as DNA: TGTGCCAGCAGCTTACTAGCGGGGAACTACAATGAGCAGTTCTTC. Its protein is CASSLLAGNYNEQFF.

This chain joins TRBV4-2 and TRBJ2-3, with 10 bases that match TRBD2. This CDR3 contains 17 residues. The V gene end was trimmed by 3 bases and the J gene end by 6 bases; junction bases not matched to a gene: 12. The germline gives CDR1 LGHNA, CDR2 YNFKEQ. As DNA, the CDR3 is TGTGCCAGCAGCCAGTACCCTCTAGCGGGGGATGAGGATACGCAGTATTTT. This encodes CASSQYPLAGDEDTQYF.

The chain uses TRBV5-1 and TRBJ2-2, with unresolved D. The germline V gene encodes CDR1 SGHRS and CDR2 YFSETQ. CDR3 length: 14 amino acids. V was clipped by 3 bases and J by 4 bases, with 10 bases between them. CDR3 nucleotide sequence: TGCGCCAGCAGCTCCCAGAGATCCACCGGGGAGCTGTTTTTT. This encodes CASSSQRSTGELFF.

The V gene is TRBV3-1 (or the pseudogene TRBV3-2), the J gene TRBJ1-1; a weak D match, TRBD1 (6 bases). CDR1 and CDR2 from the germline V gene are LGHDT and YNNKEL (reference sequence). This CDR3 has 16 residues. V was pared by 1 base and J by 2 bases, with 14 bases between. The CDR3 DNA reads as TGTGCCAGCAGCCAAGGTACAGGGCTGAAAAACACTGAAGCTTTCTTT. As protein: CASSQGTGLKNTEAFF.

The chain has TRBV6-2 or TRBV6-3 and TRBJ1-5; D gene unclear. V shed 0 bases and J shed 4 bases, with 25 bases lying between them. The germline V gene encodes CDR1 MNHEY and CDR2 SVGEGT. The CDR3 spans 20 residues. The DNA for the CDR3 is TGTGCCAGCAGTTACTCCCTATCTGAGACGGCTTTAAACCGAAATCAGCCCCAGCATTTT. Its translation is CASSYSLSETALNRNQPQHF.

This clone was detected only a few times. The gene calls are TRBV14 and TRBJ2-7; a possible D gene is TRBD2 (6 bases). V shed 2 bases and J shed 1 base, with 15 bases lying between them. The CDR3 consists of 16 residues. Germline values: CDR1 SGHDN, CDR2 FVKESK. The CDR3 spells CASSQIAWGVSYEQYF. CDR3 DNA sequence: TGTGCCAGCAGCCAAATCGCGTGGGGGGTATCCTACGAGCAGTACTTC.

The gene calls are TRBV28 and TRBJ1-3, with D unresolved. Germline V CDR1 and CDR2: MDHEN, SYDVKM. Trimming cost V 2 bases and J 4 bases, with 6 bases left between them. There are 13 residues in the CDR3. The CDR3 nucleotides read TGTGCCAGCAGTTTACGGTCCGGAAACACCATATATTTT. This gives the protein CASSLRSGNTIYF.

This sequence joins TRBV4-3 and TRBJ2-1; 8 nucleotides line up with TRBD1. V shed 1 base and J 6 bases; nucleotides not matched to a gene: 5. CDR1 is LGHNA, CDR2 YSLEER, per germline. The CDR3 runs 15 residues. The CDR3 coding sequence is TGCGCCAGCAGCCAAGCCGTGACAGGGGCCAATGAGCAGTTCTTC. Its protein product is CASSQAVTGANEQFF.

This sequence joins TRBV19 and TRBJ1-3; no clear D. Germline CDR1 is LNHDA and CDR2 is SQIVND (reference sequence). The CDR3 loop spans 16 amino acids. Trimming removed 7 bases at V and 0 bases at J, with 16 bases between. CDR3 amino acids: CASTFEASYSGNTIYF. The DNA for the CDR3 is TGTGCCAGTACATTCGAAGCTTCTTACTCTGGAAACACCATATATTTT. The full variable domain, in which reference TRBV19 and TRBJ1-3 provide the parts outside the CDR3, is DGGITQSPKYLFRKEGQNVTLSCEQNLNHDAMYWYRQDPGQGLRLIYYSQIVNDFQKGDIAEGYSVSREKKESFPLTVTSAQKNPTAFYLCASTFEASYSGNTIYFGEGSWLTVV.

The CDR3 sequence is CASSLGQSNQPQHF. Written as DNA, the CDR3 is TGTGCCAGCAGTTTGGGACAGAGCAATCAGCCCCAGCATTTT. This sequence joins TRBV28 and TRBJ1-5; 7 nucleotides agree with TRBD1. V shed 3 bases and J 1 base; nucleotides not matched to a gene: 0. The CDR3 has 14 amino acids. Germline V gives CDR1 MDHEN, CDR2 SYDVKM. The whole variable domain, remainder taken from reference TRBV28 and TRBJ1-5, is DVKVTQSSRYLVKRTGEKVFLECVQDMDHENMFWYRQDPGLGLRLIYFSYDVKMKEKGDIPEGYSVSREKKERFSLILESASTNQTSMYLCASSLGQSNQPQHFGDGTRLSIL.

The chain is built from TRBV6-5 and TRBJ1-2; unclear D gene. Germline values: CDR1 MNHEY, CDR2 SVGAGI. This CDR3 spans 11 amino acids. Trimming took off 5 bases at V and 8 bases at J, with 9 bases between the two ends. CDR3 nucleotides: TGTGCCAGCAGTACCACCGGAGGCTACACCTTC. This encodes CASSTTGGYTF.

V gene TRBV28 combines with J gene TRBJ2-1; perhaps TRBD1 as D (5 bases). The ends were cut back, 6 bases at V and 4 bases at J, with 19 bases in the middle. The V gene's germline CDR1 is MDHEN and CDR2 SYDVKM. The CDR3 is 16 residues long. This CDR3 reads CASSLVGQNVYNEQFF. The DNA for the CDR3 is TGTGCCAGCAGCCTAGTGGGGCAGAATGTTTACAATGAGCAGTTCTTC.

This sequence joins TRBV18 and TRBJ2-7; 8 nucleotides match TRBD1. The CDR3 runs 13 residues. Germline assignment: CDR1 KGHSH and CDR2 LQKENI. The CDR3 region is CASSPWSTGDRTV. The DNA for the CDR3 is TGTGCCAGCTCACCCTGGTCCACCGGGGACAGGACCGTC.

V is TRBV7-9 and J is TRBJ2-7; 10 nucleotides align to TRBD1. There are 16 residues in the CDR3. Germline V gene data show CDR1 as SEHNR and CDR2 as FQNEAQ (reference sequence). V was clipped by 5 bases and J by 5 bases; unmatched bases: 12. The CDR3 protein is CASSETPGQGRHEQYF. The CDR3 DNA reads as TGTGCCAGCAGCGAGACTCCGGGACAGGGGCGGCACGAGCAGTACTTC.

This clone was counted a single time. The chain links TRBV7-9 to TRBJ2-7; D is possibly TRBD2 (6 bases). There are 15 residues in the CDR3. The ends were cut back, 5 bases at V and 3 bases at J, with 17 bases in the middle. Germline V lookup: CDR1 SEHNR, CDR2 FQNEAQ (reference sequence). CDR3 region: CASSAEGGTSYEQYF. Here the CDR3 DNA reads TGTGCCAGCAGCGCCGAAGGAGGGACCAGCTACGAGCAGTACTTC.

The V call is TRBV4-3, the J call TRBJ2-3; 10 bases are a match to TRBD2. From germline, CDR1 is LGHNA and CDR2 YSLEER. The CDR3 is 17 residues long. The trim removed 4 bases at V and 4 bases at J, leaving 11 bases unmatched. The CDR3 DNA reads TGCGCCAGCAGCCCCCGCGGGCTAGCGGGGGCCCCAGATACGCAGTATTTT. This sequence encodes CASSPRGLAGAPDTQYF.

The sample holds one count of this clone. The chain combines TRBV5-1 with TRBJ1-1; D uncertain. The length of the CDR3 is 15 residues. Trimming took off 1 base at V and 0 bases at J, with 10 bases between the two ends. Germline CDR1 SGHRS, CDR2 YFSETQ. The DNA of the CDR3 is TGCGCCAGCAGCTTGATTGGCACAGTGAACACTGAAGCTTTCTTT. It specifies CASSLIGTVNTEAFF.